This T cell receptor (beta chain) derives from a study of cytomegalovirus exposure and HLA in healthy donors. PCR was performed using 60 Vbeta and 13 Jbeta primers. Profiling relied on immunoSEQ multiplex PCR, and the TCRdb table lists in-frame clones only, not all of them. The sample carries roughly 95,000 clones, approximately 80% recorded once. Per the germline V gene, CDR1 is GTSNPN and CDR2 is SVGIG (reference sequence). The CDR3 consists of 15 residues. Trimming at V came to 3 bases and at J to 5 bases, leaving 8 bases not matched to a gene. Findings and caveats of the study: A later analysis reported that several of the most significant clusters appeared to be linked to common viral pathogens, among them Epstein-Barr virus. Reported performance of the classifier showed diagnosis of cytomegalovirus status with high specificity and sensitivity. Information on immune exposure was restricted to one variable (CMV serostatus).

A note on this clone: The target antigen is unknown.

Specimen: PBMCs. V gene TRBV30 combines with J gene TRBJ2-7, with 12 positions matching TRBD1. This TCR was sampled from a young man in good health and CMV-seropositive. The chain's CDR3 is CAWRGGDRGPHEQYF. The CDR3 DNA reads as TGTGCCTGGAGAGGAGGGGACAGGGGGCCTCACGAGCAGTACTTC. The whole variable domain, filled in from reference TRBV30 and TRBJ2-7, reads SQTIHQWPATLVQPVGSPLSLECTVEGTSNPNLYWYRQAAGRGLQLLFYSVGIGQISSEVPQNLSASRPQDRQFILSSKKLLLSDSGFYLCAWRGGDRGPHEQYFGPGTRLTVT.